One and the same sample provided the 22 T cell receptor beta chains below, sequenced in a study of shared clonotypes between healthy human individuals. Clones were sequenced by immunoSEQ multiplex PCR, and TCRdb holds only the in-frame ones, with some missing. The sample shows 550,000 to 700,000 clones, around four fifths of them seen only once. The sequenced material came from memory CD4+ T cells sorted from blood. Subset in this sample: CD45RA-negative fraction. The receptors here all came from a woman aged 25 to 45 in good health.

The chain has TRBV28 and TRBJ1-2; 7 bases line up with TRBD1. V trimming: 5 bases; J trimming: 1 base; junction bases outside the gene matches: 13. Germline values: CDR1 MDHEN, CDR2 SYDVKM. This CDR3 is built from 17 residues. As DNA, the CDR3 is TGTGCCAGCAGTGCGTTCGGGACAGCCGCCTTTAACTATGGCTACACCTTC. This translates into CASSAFGTAAFNYGYTF.

This clone has a handful of counts. In the same sample, other DNA sequences code for this CDR3. This chain connects TRBV5-1 to TRBJ2-1; 9 nucleotides align to TRBD2. Germline V gene lookup returns CDR1 SGHRS and CDR2 YFSETQ. The V gene end was trimmed by 4 bases and the J gene end by 0 bases; junction bases not matched to a gene: 2. This CDR3 spans 15 amino acids. CDR3 amino acids: CASSLTSGSYNEQFF. CDR3 sequence (DNA): TGCGCCAGCAGCCTGACTAGCGGCTCCTACAATGAGCAGTTCTTC.

This clone was counted a single time. The chain links TRBV7-6 to TRBJ1-1; 7 nucleotides match TRBD1. Trimming cost V 0 bases and J 4 bases; bases outside gene matches: 8. There are 16 residues in the CDR3. Germline V gene sequence: CDR1 SGHVS, CDR2 FNYEAQ. CDR3 in amino acids: CASSLAVDRVGTEAFF. DNA of the CDR3: TGTGCCAGCAGCTTAGCCGTTGACAGGGTCGGCACTGAAGCTTTCTTT.

The CDR3 is CASGGGGYGYTF. The DNA of the CDR3 is TGTGCCAGCGGCGGGGGAGGCTATGGCTACACCTTC. V and J are TRBV7-9 and TRBJ1-2; a weak D match, TRBD1 (5 bases). Germline V lookup: CDR1 SEHNR, CDR2 FQNEAQ (reference sequence). The CDR3 runs 12 residues. V was shortened by 8 bases and J by 4 bases, with 11 bases between the two germline ends.

This clone was seen a few times. The chain has TRBV28 and TRBJ1-2, with 7 bases identical to TRBD1. The CDR3 has 15 amino acids. From germline, CDR1 is MDHEN and CDR2 SYDVKM. Germline trimming cut 5 bases from V and 2 bases from J; bases unmatched to any gene: 8. The CDR3 spells CASSAQGGVNYGYTF. The CDR3 DNA is TGTGCCAGCAGTGCCCAGGGGGGGGTGAACTATGGCTACACCTTC.

A few counts support this clone. The likely explanation is a read error, given a far larger clone one base away. The identical CDR3 is also encoded by other nucleotide sequences in the sample. The J gene is TRBJ2-7, the V gene TRBV7-9; D call uncertain. The CDR3 is 12 residues long. V lost 2 bases and J 0 bases, leaving 2 bases between the germline ends. Germline V CDR1 and CDR2: SEHNR, FQNEAQ (reference sequence). The DNA of the CDR3 is TGTGCCAGCAGCTTAAGCTCCTACGAGCAGTACTTC. Protein sequence: CASSLSSYEQYF.

This clone appeared a few times. This chain joins TRBV2 and TRBJ1-1; D call uncertain. The CDR3 spans 16 residues. The germline V and J ends were trimmed by 1 base and 4 bases, with 16 bases remaining between them. Germline V lookup: CDR1 SNHLY, CDR2 FYNNEI. CDR3 amino acids: CASSEEWARGVTEAFF. In nucleotides, the CDR3 is TGTGCCAGCAGTGAAGAGTGGGCGCGGGGTGTCACTGAAGCTTTCTTT.

This clone has only a few counts. The V call is TRBV4-1, the J call TRBJ1-1; D unclear. The CDR3 loop spans 14 amino acids. The germline V gene has CDR1 MGHRA and CDR2 YSYEKL. The ends were cut back, 6 bases at V and 1 base at J, with 12 bases in the middle. The CDR3 spells CASRGPHKNTEAFF. CDR3 coding DNA: TGCGCCAGCAGGGGTCCGCACAAGAACACTGAAGCTTTCTTT.

This clone has a handful of counts. The J gene is TRBJ1-2, the V gene TRBV9, with 9 positions matching TRBD1. The junction had 6 bases not matched to a gene; V was cut back by 2 bases and J by 4 bases. The CDR3 is 15 residues long. Germline lookup yields CDR1 SGDLS and CDR2 YYNGEE. CDR3 sequence reads: CASSVSSGQGYGYTF. CDR3 nucleotides: TGTGCCAGCAGCGTCTCCTCGGGACAGGGCTATGGCTACACCTTC.

This clone occurred a few times. This chain connects TRBV7-2 to TRBJ2-3; D perhaps matches TRBD2 (6 bases). The CDR3 spans 14 residues. V shed 4 bases and J shed 6 bases, with 14 bases lying between them. CDR1 is SGHTA, CDR2 FQGNSA, per germline. The DNA for the CDR3 is TGTGCCAGCAGCTCGGACTTCGCGGGGGATACGCAGTATTTT. This encodes CASSSDFAGDTQYF.

This chain connects TRBV5-1 to TRBJ1-1; a possible D gene is TRBD1 (6 bases). The CDR3 extends over 18 amino acids. Germline CDR1 reads SGHRS; CDR2 reads YFSETQ. V shed 6 bases and J shed 0 bases, with 24 bases lying between them. Here the CDR3 reads CASTMMGGGPSLNTEAFF. The CDR3 bases are TGCGCCAGCACCATGATGGGCGGGGGGCCAAGTCTGAACACTGAAGCTTTCTTT.

This chain uses TRBV5-1 with TRBJ2-2; TRBD1 agrees at 8 bases. Germline CDR1 and CDR2: SGHRS and YFSETQ. This CDR3 comprises 19 residues. V shed 0 bases, J shed 2 bases, and the junction held 12 bases outside the gene matches. Here the CDR3 reads CASSLAFLGQGSNTGELFF. CDR3 DNA sequence: TGCGCCAGCAGCTTGGCCTTCCTCGGACAGGGTAGTAACACCGGGGAGCTGTTTTTT.

This clone was recorded a few times. This chain uses TRBV6-6 with TRBJ2-7; unclear D gene. The CDR3 is 13 residues long. Germline V gene data show CDR1 as MNHNY and CDR2 as SVGAGI (reference sequence). V was trimmed by 5 bases and J by 2 bases, leaving 10 bases between them. In DNA, the CDR3 is TGTGCCAGCAGTCGCGACACCACCTACGAGCAGTACTTC. Its protein product is CASSRDTTYEQYF.

This chain joins TRBV6-5 and TRBJ1-5; D gene unclear. Deletions cut 8 bases from V and 6 bases from J, with 17 bases between. CDR3 size: 14 residues. The germline gives CDR1 MNHEY, CDR2 SVGAGI. The CDR3, as DNA: TGTGCCAGCGGAGTTCTCGGGCGCAGTCAGCCCCAGCATTTT. Protein sequence: CASGVLGRSQPQHF.

CDR3 sequence reads: CASSETGSNQPQHF. The DNA of the CDR3 is TGTGCCAGCAGTGAAACGGGTAGCAATCAGCCCCAGCATTTT. V gene TRBV6-1 combines with J gene TRBJ1-5; no definite D call. Germline loops: CDR1 MNHNS, CDR2 SASEGT. V dropped 2 bases and J dropped 0 bases, with 5 bases sitting between them. The CDR3 spans 14 residues.

The rearrangement uses TRBV5-1 and TRBJ2-7; D gene uncertain. The germline gives CDR1 SGHRS, CDR2 YFSETQ. The CDR3 is made up of 15 amino acids. V lost 0 bases and J lost 1, with 11 bases in between. The DNA for the CDR3 is TGCGCCAGCAGCTTGGGAGACACCCGATCCTACGAGCAGTACTTC. Translated, it gives CASSLGDTRSYEQYF.

The chain is built from TRBV28 and TRBJ1-2; D is possibly TRBD1 (6 bases). Germline V gene lookup returns CDR1 MDHEN and CDR2 SYDVKM. The CDR3 spans 15 residues. The V end lost 7 bases, the J end lost 8 bases, and 23 bases lay between the germline ends. The CDR3 sequence: CASTRPSGGRLGYTF. Here the CDR3 DNA reads TGTGCCAGCACACGACCCAGTGGGGGCAGGTTGGGCTACACCTTC.

J is TRBJ2-5 and V is TRBV5-4; D remains ambiguous. Germline values: CDR1 SGHNT, CDR2 YYREEE (reference sequence). The CDR3 contains 13 residues. Trimming took off 10 bases at V and 1 base at J, with 14 bases between the two ends. The CDR3 DNA is TGTGCCGTCGCCCCCCCGGCCCAAGAGACCCAGTACTTC. Residues: CAVAPPAQETQYF.

In its sample, this clone was seen a few times. The chain recombines TRBV5-8 with TRBJ1-1; TRBD1 agrees at 9 bases. Germline V gene data show CDR1 as SGHTS and CDR2 as YDEGEE. This CDR3 has 16 amino acids. V gave up 2 bases and J gave up 10 bases; unmatched junction bases: 15. CDR3 sequence: CASSFSRGTGLGGAFF. For the CDR3, the DNA is TGTGCCAGCAGCTTCAGCCGTGGGACAGGGCTTGGAGGAGCTTTCTTT.

This chain uses TRBV21-1 with TRBJ2-7; the D segment call TRBD2 is taken from the table without a DNA check. TRBV21-1 is a pseudogene segment. The CDR3 sequence is 17 residues long. CDR3 bases: TGTGCCAGCAGCAAAGGGTCCGCCCGCTCTAAGCACTACGAGCAGTACTTC. This gives the protein CASSKGSARSKHYEQYF.

The rearrangement uses TRBV7-8 and TRBJ2-7; maybe TRBD1 (6 bases). CDR3 length equals 15 residues. Germline assignment: CDR1 SGHVS and CDR2 FQNEAQ. The V gene lost 5 bases and the J gene lost 7 bases, with 21 bases spanning the gap. The CDR3 reads CASSPRVGALEEQYF. In nucleotides, the CDR3 is TGTGCCAGCAGCCCCCGGGTGGGGGCCCTGGAAGAGCAGTACTTC.

This chain links TRBV28 with TRBJ1-2, with no clear D. Trimming pared 7 bases from V and 5 bases from J, leaving 11 bases between. Germline V gives CDR1 MDHEN, CDR2 SYDVKM. CDR3 length: 12 amino acids. The CDR3: CASTDVGYGYTF. The CDR3 DNA is TGTGCCAGCACCGACGTCGGGTATGGCTACACCTTC.